Listed below are T cell receptor beta chains from one sample, sequenced in a study of cytomegalovirus exposure and HLA in healthy donors. The repertoire was sequenced with immunoSEQ multiplex PCR; TCRdb's copy has only in-frame clones and lacks some. The sample shows 90,000 to 100,000 clones, roughly 84% of them seen only once. What was sequenced was PBMCs. The source is a man aged 18 to 30 in good health and CMV-seropositive. Both conserved end residues are part of each CDR3. The D gene is left open where the match is weak. Some rows have no size entry. The others give once, few or many, or a class for an expanded clone.

abundance: .; v_gene: TRBV27; d_gene: TRBD1; j_gene: TRBJ1-5; CDR3aa: CASSGQGQPQHF; CDR3nt: TGTGCCAGCAGTGGACAGGGGCAGCCCCAGCATTTT
abundance: once; v_gene: TRBV7-2; d_gene: TRBD1; j_gene: TRBJ2-1; CDR3aa: CASSRGTVNEQFF; CDR3nt: TGTGCCAGCAGCCGAGGGACAGTCAATGAGCAGTTCTTC
abundance: .; v_gene: TRBV10-3; d_gene: .; j_gene: TRBJ2-2; CDR3aa: CAMGRVAGELFF; CDR3nt: TGTGCCATGGGCAGGGTGGCCGGGGAGCTGTTTTTT
abundance: .; v_gene: TRBV7-7; d_gene: TRBD2; j_gene: TRBJ2-7; CDR3aa: CASSLGGGLADEQYF; CDR3nt: TGTGCCAGCAGCTTAGGCGGGGGGCTGGCAGACGAGCAGTACTTC
abundance: .; v_gene: TRBV5-1; d_gene: .; j_gene: TRBJ1-1; CDR3aa: CASSLRGQGVEAFF; CDR3nt: TGCGCCAGCAGCTTGAGGGGACAAGGGGTTGAAGCTTTCTTT
abundance: once; v_gene: TRBV5-8; d_gene: .; j_gene: TRBJ2-3; CDR3aa: CASTPGGPKDTQYF; CDR3nt: TGTGCCAGCACCCCCGGAGGGCCCAAAGATACGCAGTATTTT
abundance: .; v_gene: TRBV9; d_gene: .; j_gene: TRBJ1-2; CDR3aa: CASSVDEGRLTGYTF; CDR3nt: TGTGCCAGCAGCGTAGATGAAGGCAGGCTGACGGGCTACACCTTC
abundance: .; v_gene: TRBV5-1; d_gene: .; j_gene: TRBJ2-7; CDR3aa: CASSLSGLAYEQYF; CDR3nt: TGCGCCAGCAGCTTGTCAGGACTTGCCTACGAGCAGTACTTC
abundance: .; v_gene: TRBV11-2; d_gene: .; j_gene: TRBJ2-7; CDR3aa: CASSLVYRSYEQYF; CDR3nt: TGTGCCAGCAGCTTAGTTTACCGGTCCTACGAGCAGTACTTC
abundance: .; v_gene: TRBV2; d_gene: TRBD2; j_gene: TRBJ2-2; CDR3aa: CASYRLAGDSTGELFF; CDR3nt: TGTGCCAGCTACAGACTAGCGGGAGACTCTACCGGGGAGCTGTTTTTT
abundance: .; v_gene: TRBV5-1; d_gene: TRBD1; j_gene: TRBJ2-2; CDR3aa: CASSPRQGSNTGELFF; CDR3nt: TGCGCCAGCAGCCCGAGACAGGGGTCGAACACCGGGGAGCTGTTTTTT
abundance: .; v_gene: TRBV28; d_gene: .; j_gene: TRBJ1-4; CDR3aa: CASSLRTTNEKLFF; CDR3nt: TGTGCCAGCAGTTTGAGAACAACTAATGAAAAACTGTTTTTT
abundance: .; v_gene: TRBV27; d_gene: TRBD2; j_gene: TRBJ2-3; CDR3aa: CASSNALAGAKDTQYF; CDR3nt: TGTGCCAGCAGTAACGCACTAGCGGGAGCCAAAGATACGCAGTATTTT
abundance: .; v_gene: TRBV5-1; d_gene: TRBD1; j_gene: TRBJ2-3; CDR3aa: CASSHGQGADTQYF; CDR3nt: TGCGCCAGCAGTCACGGACAGGGAGCAGATACGCAGTATTTT
abundance: .; v_gene: TRBV27; d_gene: .; j_gene: TRBJ2-5; CDR3aa: CASSILGSGETQYF; CDR3nt: TGTGCCAGCAGTATTCTGGGTTCGGGGGAGACCCAGTACTTC
abundance: once; v_gene: TRBV4-3; d_gene: .; j_gene: TRBJ1-6; CDR3aa: CASSQDPQGSYNSPLHF; CDR3nt: TGCGCCAGCAGCCAAGATCCCCAGGGTAGTTATAATTCACCCCTCCACTTT
abundance: .; v_gene: TRBV19; d_gene: .; j_gene: TRBJ2-2; CDR3aa: CASSITIRNTGELFF; CDR3nt: TGTGCCAGTAGTATAACTATCAGGAACACCGGGGAGCTGTTTTTT